The clone carrying this TCR beta chain is a singleton in its sample. Other DNA variants within this sample encode the same CDR3. Using immunoSEQ multiplex PCR, the repertoire was profiled, and TCRdb retains in-frame clones only, with some absent. Of under 90,000 clones in the sample, approximately 88% are singletons; the top ten hold roughly 2.1%. Trimming took off 6 bases at V and 0 bases at J, with 11 bases between the two ends. Germline lookup yields CDR1 SGHTA and CDR2 FQGNSA. The CDR3 covers 14 residues. This specimen belongs to a study of OX40 agonist ivuxolimab in advanced cancers. Study-level information: Patients receiving dose escalation had hepatocellular carcinoma, melanoma, renal cell or head and neck cancer.

The sequencing here drew on CD4+ or CD8+ T cells sorted from blood, taken in a trial of the OX40 agonist ivuxolimab. V and J are TRBV7-2 and TRBJ1-1, with D possibly matching TRBD1 (5 bases). The sequence came from an adult with an advanced solid tumor such as melanoma, head and neck, liver or kidney cancer. The CDR3 spells CASRTGTLNTEAFF. As DNA, the CDR3 is TGTGCCAGCAGAACTGGGACGTTGAACACTGAAGCTTTCTTT.